This TCR beta chain was obtained from a study of blood T cell repertoires in COVID-19 (dated by TCRdb to about 2020). At the level of the whole study: Samples from collaborators originated in the United States, Italy and Spain and spanned both the acute and convalescent phases of COVID-19. A de-identified subject ID, COVID-19 status, age in years and sex were almost always included in the sample metadata. A freely available public database, intended as a resource for researchers studying the immune response to SARS-CoV-2, is where the repertoires were released. The prospective study material was composed of cDNA or gDNA derived from T cells, B-cell-depleted T cells, or PBMCs. Samples came from the ongoing ImmuneRACE study (first 160 participants) plus 1,254 subjects from 6 global collaborators. Deeply sampled blood TCRbeta repertoires from subjects exposed to, actively infected with, or recovered from COVID-19 were included in the dataset. Where available, HLA class I and class II types were obtained from metadata supplied by the sample provider rather than from assay-based typing.

In the prospective study, participants were about 18 to 90 years old, resided in around 25 geographic areas of the United States, and were enrolled through a virtual design. To assign participants to cohorts, the prospective study relied on clinical history that participants themselves reported in a screening survey and a study questionnaire. A participant counted as exposed if, within 2 weeks of entering the study, that participant had been in contact with someone who had a PCR-confirmed or clinician-diagnosed COVID-19 case. Mobile phlebotomists in the prospective study collected whole blood, serum and a nasopharyngeal or oropharyngeal swab from every participant. Participants in the prospective study had the option to provide additional blood draws and questionnaires over a 2-month period. Blood samples from the prospective study were shipped frozen or at room temperature prior to DNA extraction.

CDR1 and CDR2, per the germline V gene (reference sequence), are LGHDT and YNNKEL. From cysteine to phenylalanine, the CDR3 is 12 amino acids long. The retained sequence is limited to the CDR3, 36 bases, with the frame set at the first base. The V end loses 8 bases and the J end loses 7 bases, and a stretch of 15 bases separates them. Points on this clone: This receptor's antigen is unknown. Base quality data are lacking; no much larger clone is found one base away.

Beyond this particular receptor, the publication reports: The quantity of clinical and demographic metadata differed by source and by participant and was supplied without curation.

TCRbeta CDR3 regions were amplified from genomic DNA using the immunoSEQ Assay, a bias-controlled multiplex PCR. As for how the authors treated the data: Nucleated cell counts per sample were estimated from amplification of reference gene primers within the assay. To quantify the absolute abundance of each unique TCRbeta CDR3 rearrangement, sequence reads were collapsed and filtered. For each sample, productive Simpson clonality was calculated as the square root of Simpson's diversity index over productive rearrangements. TCRdb re-hosts the immuneACCESS table, in-frame sequences only. Its copies lack some clones; in the studies checked, an unresolved V gene accounts for under half of them, and the cause for the rest is not known. V, J and clone size were drawn from that table, and D and trimming were deduced from the DNA. For this sample the table gives approximately 220,000 clones, of which about 80% were detected only once. The top ten clonotypes cover approximately 3.8% of the sample.

The sequence was collected from a woman in her 40s who had been exposed to COVID-19. The rearrangement combines TRBV3-1 (or the pseudogene TRBV3-2) with TRBJ2-7; D gene: possibly TRBD2, on 7 matching bases. The sample was PBMCs or T cells enriched from blood (not recorded which). CDR3 sequence: CASRGALREQYF. The nucleotide sequence reads TGTGCCAGCCGGGGGGCCCTACGTGAGCAGTACTTC.